This TCR beta chain was sequenced in a study of shared clonotypes between healthy human individuals. The overall study: CD4 naive cells filled three plates per donor, CD4 memory three, CD8 naive two and CD8 memory one.

A word on this clone: Its antigen is not known. Other DNA sequences in this sample translate to the same CDR3.

Clones were sequenced by immunoSEQ multiplex PCR, and TCRdb holds only the in-frame ones, with some missing. The top ten hold around 1.7% of the sample, which has about 2.2 million clones, about 92% seen once. Broader study findings: Tissues were not sampled, only blood, and their repertoires likely differ. Clonotypes which were not shared had lower generation probabilities than clonotypes that all four donors shared.

Terminally differentiated effector memory CD45RA+ cells were excluded by CCR7 positive selection of CD45RO-negative cells. Trimming stripped 1 base from V and 4 bases from J, with 8 bases between. The germline V gene encodes CDR1 SEHNR and CDR2 FQNEAQ (reference sequence). The CDR3 covers 14 residues. The sequence came from a young man in good health. Some clones in this sample may be carry-over from other donors' samples. The chain uses TRBV7-9 and TRBJ1-5, with D possibly being TRBD1 (5 bases). What was sequenced was naive CD8+ T cells from PBMCs. The CDR3 spells CASSLGDPNQPQHF. The CDR3 nucleotides read TGTGCCAGCAGCTTAGGGGACCCTAATCAGCCCCAGCATTTT.